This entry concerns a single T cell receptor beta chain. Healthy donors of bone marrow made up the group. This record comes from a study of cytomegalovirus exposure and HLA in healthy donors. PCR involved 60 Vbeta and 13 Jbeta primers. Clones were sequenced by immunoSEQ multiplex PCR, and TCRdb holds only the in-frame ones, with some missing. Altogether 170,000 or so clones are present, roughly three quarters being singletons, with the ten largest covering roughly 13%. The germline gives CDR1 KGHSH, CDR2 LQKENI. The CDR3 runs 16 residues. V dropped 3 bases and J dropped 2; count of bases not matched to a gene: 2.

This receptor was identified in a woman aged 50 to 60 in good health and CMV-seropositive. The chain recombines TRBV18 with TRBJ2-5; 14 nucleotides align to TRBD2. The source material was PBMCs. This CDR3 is CASSPRLAGGQETQYF. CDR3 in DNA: TGTGCCAGCTCACCTCGACTAGCGGGGGGGCAAGAGACCCAGTACTTC.